Sequencing of this TCR beta chain was carried out in a study of blood T cell repertoires in COVID-19. Participants' reported clinical history set cohort assignment. The V gene lost 1 base and the J gene lost 4 bases, with 10 bases spanning the gap. This CDR3 has 14 amino acids. Germline V gene lookup returns CDR1 MDHEN and CDR2 SYDVKM. Data came from immunoSEQ multiplex PCR; TCRdb stores just in-frame clones and leaves some out. The sample records a few hundred thousand clones, approximately 89% being singletons. This sequence was found in a woman in her thirties who had recovered from COVID-19. The genes are TRBV28 and TRBJ1-2, with D hard to call. The sequenced sample consisted of PBMCs or T cells enriched from blood (not recorded which). The CDR3 bases are TGTGCCAGCAGTTTATTTAGAGGCTTCTATGGCTACACCTTC. Its protein product is CASSLFRGFYGYTF.